At least ten counts were recorded for the clone carrying this T cell receptor (beta chain). What it binds is not known. Building of the TCR beta libraries involved iRepertoire HTBI primers and Arm-PCR of CDR3 regions. TCRdb analysed the multiplex PCR reads with MiXCR anew, one entry per CDR3 protein. The table includes fewer than 400,000 distinct CDR3 sequences, about 20% detected once. The sample belongs to a study of regulatory T cells in long-lasting Graves disease. Stated time point: persistent/refractory GD, antithyroid drugs over 5 years with positive TRAb. Researchers made the TCR library from RNA that was extracted from PBMCs. This CDR3 is built from 18 residues. V shed 3 bases, J shed 5 bases, and the junction held 10 bases outside the gene matches. Germline V gene sequence: CDR1 MNHNS, CDR2 SASEGT. General study findings and limits: Persistent Graves' disease cases displayed lower TCR diversity than newly diagnosed ones. The study found TRBV28, TRBJ1-2 and TRBJ2-5 favored in persistent disease.

This TCR was sampled from a female donor with Graves disease. This chain links TRBV6-1 with TRBJ2-2, with 12 bases aligning to TRBD2. Specimen: peripheral blood mononuclear cells (PBMCs), collected when the disease was refractory, from a patient treated with antithyroid drugs. The CDR3 nucleotides read TGTGCCAGCAGTGATCGGCTAGCGGGAGGGCCGTGGACCGGGGAGCTGTTTTTT. This codes for CASSDRLAGGPWTGELFF.